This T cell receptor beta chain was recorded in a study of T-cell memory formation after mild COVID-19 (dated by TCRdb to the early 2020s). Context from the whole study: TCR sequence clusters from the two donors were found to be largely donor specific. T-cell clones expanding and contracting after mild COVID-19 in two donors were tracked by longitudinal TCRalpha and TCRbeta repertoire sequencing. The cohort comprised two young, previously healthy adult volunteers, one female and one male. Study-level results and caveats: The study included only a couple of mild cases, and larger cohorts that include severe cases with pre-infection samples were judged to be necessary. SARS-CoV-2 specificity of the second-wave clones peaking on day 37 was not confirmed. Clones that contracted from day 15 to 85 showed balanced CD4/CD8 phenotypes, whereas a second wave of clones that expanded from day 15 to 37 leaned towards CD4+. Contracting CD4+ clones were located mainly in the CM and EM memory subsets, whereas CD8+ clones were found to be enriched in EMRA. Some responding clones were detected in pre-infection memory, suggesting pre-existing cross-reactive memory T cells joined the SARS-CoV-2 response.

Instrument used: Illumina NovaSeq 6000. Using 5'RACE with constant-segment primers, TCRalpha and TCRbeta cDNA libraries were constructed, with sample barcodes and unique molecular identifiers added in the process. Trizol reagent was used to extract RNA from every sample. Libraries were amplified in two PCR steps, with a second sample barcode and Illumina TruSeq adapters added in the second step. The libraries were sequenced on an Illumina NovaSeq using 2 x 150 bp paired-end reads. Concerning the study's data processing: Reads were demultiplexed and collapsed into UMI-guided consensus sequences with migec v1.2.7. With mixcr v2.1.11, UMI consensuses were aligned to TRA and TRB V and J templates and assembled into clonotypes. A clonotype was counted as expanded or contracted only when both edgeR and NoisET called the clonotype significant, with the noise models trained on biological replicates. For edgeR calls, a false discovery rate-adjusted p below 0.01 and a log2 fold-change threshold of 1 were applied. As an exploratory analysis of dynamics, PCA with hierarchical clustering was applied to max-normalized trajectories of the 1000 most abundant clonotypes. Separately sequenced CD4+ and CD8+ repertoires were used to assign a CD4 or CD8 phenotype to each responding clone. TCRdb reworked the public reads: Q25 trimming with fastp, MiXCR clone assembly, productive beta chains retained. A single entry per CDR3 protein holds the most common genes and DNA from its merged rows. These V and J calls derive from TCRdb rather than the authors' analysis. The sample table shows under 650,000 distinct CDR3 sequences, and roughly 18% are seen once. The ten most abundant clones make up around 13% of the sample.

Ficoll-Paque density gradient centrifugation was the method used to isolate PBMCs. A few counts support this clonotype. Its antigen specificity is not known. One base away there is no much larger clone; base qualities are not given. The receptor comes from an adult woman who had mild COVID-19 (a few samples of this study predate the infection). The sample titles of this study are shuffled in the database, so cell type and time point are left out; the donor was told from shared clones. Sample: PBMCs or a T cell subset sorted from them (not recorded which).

CDR3 loop: CASSQQLAGYNEQFF. The base sequence is TGTGCCAGCAGTCAGCAACTAGCGGGGTACAATGAGCAGTTCTTC. This sequence uses TRBV12-3 or TRBV12-4 and TRBJ2-1; 10 bases in the middle match TRBD2. At the junction V is shortened by 5 bases and J by 4 bases; bases outside the gene matches: 5. Its CDR3 holds 15 amino acids, cysteine through phenylalanine. Of the read, only the CDR3 DNA is kept; its 45 bases are in frame from base 1.